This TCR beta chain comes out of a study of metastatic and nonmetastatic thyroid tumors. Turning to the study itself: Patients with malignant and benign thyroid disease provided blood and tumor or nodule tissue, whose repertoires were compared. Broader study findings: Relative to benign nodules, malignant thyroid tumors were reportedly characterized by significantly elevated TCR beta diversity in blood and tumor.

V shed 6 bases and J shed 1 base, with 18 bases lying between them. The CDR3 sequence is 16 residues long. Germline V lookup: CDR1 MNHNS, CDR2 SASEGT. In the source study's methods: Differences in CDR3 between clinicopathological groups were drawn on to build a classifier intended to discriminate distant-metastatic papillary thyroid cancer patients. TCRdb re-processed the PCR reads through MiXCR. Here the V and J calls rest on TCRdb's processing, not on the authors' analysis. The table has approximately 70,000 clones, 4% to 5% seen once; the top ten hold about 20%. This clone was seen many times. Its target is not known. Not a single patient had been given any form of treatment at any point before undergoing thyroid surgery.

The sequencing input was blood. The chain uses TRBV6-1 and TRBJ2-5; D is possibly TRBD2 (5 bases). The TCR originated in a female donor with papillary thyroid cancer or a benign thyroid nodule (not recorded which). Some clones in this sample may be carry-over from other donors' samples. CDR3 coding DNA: TGTGCCAGCAGGGAGCACCGGGGATATCGCCAAGAGACCCAGTACTTC. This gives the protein CASREHRGYRQETQYF.